These 21 T cell receptor beta chains were sequenced from one sample in a study of blood T cell repertoires in COVID-19. This table comes from immunoSEQ multiplex PCR, and its TCRdb copy is limited to in-frame clones, with some not included. Here the sample spans approximately 500,000 clones, about 89% being singletons. Sequenced input: peripheral blood. These receptors were collected from a woman aged 45-60 years with COVID-19, enrolled during active disease.

The chain is built from TRBV14 and TRBJ2-5; 15 bases are a match to TRBD2. V gave up 4 bases and J gave up 4 bases; unmatched junction bases: 1. This CDR3 is 15 amino acids long. Germline loops: CDR1 SGHDN, CDR2 FVKESK. The CDR3 region has the DNA TGTGCCAGCAGCCGGACTAGCGGGGGGGGAGAGACCCAGTACTTC. This translates into CASSRTSGGGETQYF.

The V and J genes are TRBV30 and TRBJ2-1, with TRBD2 identical over 7 bases. V lost 4 bases, J lost 0 bases, and 3 bases stayed unmatched. The CDR3 covers 14 residues. The germline CDR1 and CDR2 sequences are GTSNPN and SVGIG (reference sequence). The DNA for the CDR3 is TGTGCCTGGAAAGCGGGGCCCTCCTACAATGAGCAGTTCTTC. Its translation: CAWKAGPSYNEQFF. Complete variable domain (other parts from reference TRBV30 and TRBJ2-1): SQTIHQWPATLVQPVGSPLSLECTVEGTSNPNLYWYRQAAGRGLQLLFYSVGIGQISSEVPQNLSASRPQDRQFILSSKKLLLSDSGFYLCAWKAGPSYNEQFFGPGTRLTVL.

V and J are TRBV2 and TRBJ1-6; perhaps TRBD1 as D (5 bases). Germline lookup yields CDR1 SNHLY and CDR2 FYNNEI. The CDR3 length is 16 residues. V lost 5 bases and J lost 6, with 17 bases in between. The DNA for the CDR3 is TGTGCCAGCAGTTTGGCGGGACCGGGCGGTAATTCACCCCTCCACTTT. Amino acids: CASSLAGPGGNSPLHF.

DNA of the CDR3: TGTGCCAGTAGACTCTATAAGTCGGGACAGGGGACTGAAGCTTTCTTT. This codes for CASRLYKSGQGTEAFF. The J gene is TRBJ1-1, the V gene TRBV19; 10 bases line up with TRBD1. The CDR3 runs 16 residues. The germline V gene has CDR1 LNHDA and CDR2 SQIVND (reference sequence). V shed 6 bases and J 5 bases; nucleotides not matched to a gene: 12.

CDR3 loop: CASREDPTGELFF. DNA of the CDR3: TGTGCCAGCAGAGAGGATCCGACCGGGGAGCTGTTTTTT. V usage is TRBV6-5 and J usage is TRBJ2-2; D ambiguous. V lost 6 bases and J lost 5, with 10 bases in between. Per germline, CDR1 MNHEY and CDR2 SVGAGI. The CDR3 runs to 13 residues.

The chain has TRBV4-1 and TRBJ2-5; D is possibly TRBD2 (5 bases). Germline lookup yields CDR1 MGHRA and CDR2 YSYEKL. Trimming pared 1 base from V and 5 bases from J, leaving 11 bases between. CDR3 size: 14 residues. The CDR3 coding sequence is TGCGCCAGCAGCCAAGCGGGATTGAGGGAGACCCAGTACTTC. Translation: CASSQAGLRETQYF.

V and J are TRBV5-1 and TRBJ1-1; TRBD1 is a possible D gene (5 bases). The CDR3 runs to 13 residues. Between the trimmed V and J ends, which lost 4 bases and 2 bases, there was a span of 9 bases. Germline CDR1 and CDR2: SGHRS and YFSETQ. This CDR3 is CASSPRTNTEAFF. CDR3 nucleotides: TGCGCCAGCAGCCCTAGGACAAACACTGAAGCTTTCTTT.

The chain carries TRBV25-1 and TRBJ2-7; 10 bases line up with TRBD2. V trimming: 4 bases; J trimming: 1 base; junction bases outside the gene matches: 7. The CDR3 covers 16 residues. The germline V gene encodes CDR1 MGHDK and CDR2 SYGVNS. CDR3 region: CASSGPSGGPSYEQYF. Written as DNA, the CDR3 is TGTGCCAGCAGTGGCCCTAGCGGGGGCCCGTCCTACGAGCAGTACTTC.

J is TRBJ1-2 and V is TRBV7-3; D is unclear. The V gene's germline CDR1 is SGHTA and CDR2 FQGTGA. Trimming cost V 4 bases and J 1 base, with 19 bases left between them. The CDR3 is made up of 17 amino acids. CDR3 DNA: TGTGCCAGCAGCTCCCCGCATGACACCGTAATTAACTATGGCTACACCTTC. Amino acids: CASSSPHDTVINYGYTF.

V usage is TRBV5-1 and J usage is TRBJ2-7; 7 nucleotides align to TRBD1. The CDR3 sequence is 14 residues long. Losses at the gene ends were 0 bases for V and 5 bases for J; bases not matched to a gene: 5. Germline V lookup: CDR1 SGHRS, CDR2 YFSETQ. This chain's CDR3 is CASSLGQGSDEQYF. For the CDR3, the DNA is TGCGCCAGCAGCTTGGGACAGGGCAGCGACGAGCAGTACTTC.

The V gene is TRBV27, the J gene TRBJ1-4; 7 bases agree with TRBD1. Germline V gene lookup returns CDR1 MNHEY and CDR2 SMNVEV (reference sequence). The CDR3 contains 16 residues. The ends lost 3 bases at V and 6 bases at J; junction bases unmatched: 10. The CDR3 sequence: CASSFYTKGADEKLFF. For the CDR3, the DNA is TGTGCCAGCAGTTTCTACACTAAGGGGGCGGATGAAAAACTGTTTTTT.

V usage is TRBV6-6 and J usage is TRBJ2-1, with D perhaps matching TRBD1 (5 bases). Trimming removed 7 bases at V and 1 base at J, with 8 bases between. The CDR3 has 13 residues. CDR1 MNHNY and CDR2 SVGAGI come from the germline V gene (reference sequence). The CDR3: CASKTESYNEQFF. In DNA form, the CDR3 reads TGTGCCAGCAAGACAGAGTCCTACAATGAGCAGTTCTTC.

The chain links TRBV2 to TRBJ1-6; 7 bases map to TRBD1. The germline V gene has CDR1 SNHLY and CDR2 FYNNEI. V trimming: 6 bases; J trimming: 6 bases; junction bases outside the gene matches: 11. CDR3 length: 16 residues. The CDR3 loop is CASRDGRGQGNSPLHF. CDR3 nucleotide sequence: TGTGCCAGCAGGGACGGAAGGGGGCAGGGTAATTCACCCCTCCACTTT.

As DNA, the CDR3 is TGCGCCAGCAGCTTGAGTGCAGGGCCCGGAAACACCATATATTTT. It is translated as CASSLSAGPGNTIYF. The chain employs TRBV5-1 and TRBJ1-3; TRBD1 might be the D (5 bases). This CDR3 spans 15 amino acids. Germline V gene data show CDR1 as SGHRS and CDR2 as YFSETQ. V lost 1 base to trimming and J lost 4 bases, with 12 bases between them.

This clone appeared once. The CDR3 protein is CAFRLGGNEQFF. In DNA form, the CDR3 reads TGTGCCTTTCGACTGGGGGGGAACGAGCAGTTCTTC. The gene calls are TRBV30 and TRBJ2-1; 7 bases are a match to TRBD2. The length of the CDR3 is 12 residues. Germline CDR1 reads GTSNPN; CDR2 reads SVGIG (reference sequence). V lost 7 bases to trimming and J lost 10 bases; unmatched junction nucleotides: 10.

The CDR3 sequence: CASSLESGGFRGYTF. CDR3 coding DNA: TGTGCCAGCAGCTTGGAGTCAGGGGGGTTTCGCGGCTACACCTTC. J is TRBJ1-2 and V is TRBV5-4; TRBD1 aligns across 7 bases. V gave up 0 bases and J gave up 8 bases; unmatched junction bases: 10. This CDR3 contains 15 residues. Germline V CDR1 and CDR2: SGHNT, YYREEE (reference sequence).

V and J are TRBV4-1 and TRBJ2-5; D is uncertain. In germline, CDR1 is MGHRA, CDR2 YSYEKL. V lost 5 bases, J lost 5 bases, and 12 bases lay in between. The length of the CDR3 is 13 residues. CDR3 protein: CASSSRVGETQYF. DNA of the CDR3: TGCGCCAGCAGCAGCCGCGTCGGGGAGACCCAGTACTTC.

The V gene is TRBV12-3 or TRBV12-4, the J gene TRBJ2-7, with TRBD1 matching over 10 bases. The junction had 1 base not matched to a gene; V was cut back by 5 bases and J by 3 bases. The CDR3 has 13 amino acids. For the CDR3, the DNA is TGTGCCAGCAGTCGGGACAGGGGCTACGAGCAGTACTTC. It translates to CASSRDRGYEQYF.

The rearrangement joins TRBV20-1 to TRBJ1-2; perhaps TRBD1 as D (5 bases). V was pared by 3 bases and J by 8 bases, with 10 bases between. Germline V CDR1 and CDR2: DFQATT, SNEGSKA (reference sequence). The CDR3 covers 11 residues. CDR3 loop: CSASPGYGYTF. CDR3 nucleotide sequence: TGCAGTGCTAGCCCAGGGTACGGCTACACCTTC.

The sample holds a few counts of this clone. This sequence joins TRBV4-1 and TRBJ1-6; D unresolved. CDR1 and CDR2 (germline): MGHRA, YSYEKL. V was shortened by 3 bases and J by 5 bases, with 5 bases between the two germline ends. The CDR3 covers 13 residues. The CDR3 here is CASSQTNNSPLHF. The DNA of the CDR3 is TGCGCCAGCAGCCAGACAAATAATTCACCCCTCCACTTT.

The J gene is TRBJ1-2, the V gene TRBV25-1; weak D call: TRBD1 (6 bases). Germline V lookup: CDR1 MGHDK, CDR2 SYGVNS. CDR3 length: 14 residues. V was pared by 4 bases and J by 8 bases, with 17 bases between. CDR3 nucleotides: TGTGCCAGCAGTGGTAGAAGGCCAGGGGAAGGCTACACCTTC. It yields the protein CASSGRRPGEGYTF.